The clone carrying this T cell receptor (beta chain) was seen repeatedly, ten times or more. What it binds is not known. The data were obtained in a study of T cells in Graves' hyperthyroidism and ophthalmopathy. General study points: A 13 V-J signature model discriminated ophthalmopathy versus stable hyperthyroidism. Researchers found most expanded thyroid clonotypes above 0.001 in blood as well. Ophthalmopathy prediction by the model preceded onset by a median approximately 5.9 months.

RNA transcripts served as the template for amplifying TCR beta CDR3 regions. First-round RT-PCR with HTBI primers amplified the TCR CDR3 region. TCRdb ran MiXCR on the multiplex PCR reads and lists one entry per CDR3 protein. The sample records fewer than 450,000 distinct CDR3 sequences, approximately 18% being singletons. This TCR was recovered from a woman younger than 45 with Graves' hyperthyroidism that later progressed to Graves' ophthalmopathy. Material for sequencing was blood.

The CDR3 is CASSQHLTGIGAGELFF. CDR3 bases: TGCGCCAGCAGCCAACACCTGACAGGGATCGGCGCCGGGGAGCTGTTTTTT. J is TRBJ2-2 and V is TRBV4-1; 7 nucleotides match TRBD1. This CDR3 region has 17 residues. V gave up 2 bases and J gave up 6 bases; unmatched junction bases: 12. CDR1 MGHRA and CDR2 YSYEKL come from the germline V gene.